The 27 T cell receptor beta chains reported below all come from one sample, sequenced in a study of molecular identifiers for immune sequencing clone quantification. TCRdb redid the calling of the PCR reads with MiXCR, one entry per CDR3 protein. The profile shows approximately 500,000 distinct CDR3 sequences, about a fifth of them singletons. The sample consisted of naive CD8+ T cells from blood, with Jurkat cell RNA spiked in. The subset denotes: FACS-sorted CD8+CD4-CCR7+CD45RA+ naive T cells. All receptors derive from a human donor in good health. Some libraries in this study had Jurkat cell RNA spiked in.

This clonotype was found many times. This sequence joins TRBV7-6 and TRBJ1-5; D not resolved. This CDR3 region has 14 residues. Germline V gene sequence: CDR1 SGHVS, CDR2 FNYEAQ. Trimming removed 1 base at V and 0 bases at J, with 4 bases between. DNA for the CDR3: TGTGCCAGCAGCTTAGTGTATAGCAATCAGCCCCAGCATTTT. Its protein product is CASSLVYSNQPQHF. The full variable domain, completed using reference TRBV7-6 and TRBJ1-5, is GAGVSQSPRYKVTKRGQDVALRCDPISGHVSLYWYRQALGQGPEFLTYFNYEAQQDKSGLPNDRFSAERPEGSISTLTIQRTEQRDSAMYRCASSLVYSNQPQHFGDGTRLSIL.

In this sample, this clonotype turned up many times. The rearrangement links TRBV20-1 to TRBJ2-7; possibly TRBD2 for D (6 bases). The V end was cut by 3 bases, the J end by 2 bases, with 14 bases between. The V gene's germline CDR1 is DFQATT and CDR2 SNEGSKA (reference sequence). The CDR3 spans 14 residues. CDR3 region: CSARGLDYPYEQYF. The CDR3 DNA sequence: TGCAGTGCTAGGGGACTCGATTACCCCTACGAGCAGTACTTC.

As regards this clonotype: A much larger clone differs from this one at a single base, so this may be a read error. This rearrangement joins TRBV5-6 to TRBJ2-7; D tentatively reads TRBD1 or TRBD2 (5 bases each). Trimming cost V 4 bases and J 6 bases, with 23 bases left between them. Germline-derived CDR1 and CDR2 are SGHDT and YYEEEE. CDR3 length equals 16 residues. The CDR3 sequence: CASSGRRDAGSIEQYF. CDR3 in DNA: TGTGCCAGCAGCGGCCGTAGGGACGCCGGAAGTATCGAGCAGTACTTC. The whole variable domain, filled in from reference TRBV5-6 and TRBJ2-7, reads DAGVTQSPTHLIKTRGQQVTLRCSPKSGHDTVSWYQQALGQGPQFIFQYYEEEERQRGNFPDRFSGHQFPNYSSELNVNALLLGDSALYLCASSGRRDAGSIEQYFGPGTRLTVT.

In the case of this clonotype: This may arise from a read error, as a much more abundant clone is one base away. CDR3 sequence reads: CASSLDVPAANYGYAF. CDR3 in DNA: TGTGCCAGCAGCTTAGATGTCCCTGCAGCTAACTATGGCTACGCCTTC. V usage is TRBV7-9 and J usage is TRBJ1-2, with D uncertain. There are 16 residues in the CDR3. The germline gives CDR1 SEHNR, CDR2 FQNEAQ (reference sequence).

The rearrangement links TRBV4-1 to TRBJ2-7; the D gene is possibly TRBD2 (6 bases). From germline, CDR1 is MGHRA and CDR2 YSYEKL. The V gene lost 0 bases and the J gene lost 4 bases, with 13 bases spanning the gap. The CDR3 covers 15 residues. DNA of the CDR3: TGCGCCAGCAGCCAAGAATTTCCCGGGGGATACGAGCAGTACTTC. It encodes CASSQEFPGGYEQYF.

There are many counts of this clonotype. The chain combines TRBV4-3 with TRBJ1-3; D is unclear. The germline gives CDR1 LGHNA, CDR2 YSLEER. This CDR3 comprises 13 residues. V shed 0 bases and J shed 6 bases, with 6 bases lying between them. The CDR3 protein is CASSQDSENTIYF. CDR3 coding DNA: TGCGCCAGCAGCCAAGATTCGGAAAACACCATATATTTT.

Regarding this clonotype: This clone may be a read error of a much larger clone one base away. J is TRBJ2-6 and V is TRBV4-3; TRBD2 might be the D (6 bases). Trimming stripped 0 bases from V and 3 bases from J, with 9 bases between. The germline CDR1 and CDR2 sequences are LGHNA and YSLEER. The CDR3 is 16 amino acids. The CDR3: CASSQDGGYGANVLTF. In DNA, the CDR3 is TGCGCCAGCAGCCAAGACGGGGGATATGGGGCCAACGTCCTGACTTTC.

The chain is built from TRBV30 and TRBJ2-1; tentatively, D is TRBD2 (6 bases). Germline V lookup: CDR1 GTSNPN, CDR2 SVGIG (reference sequence). This CDR3 comprises 15 residues. Trimming took 3 bases from V and 3 from J, leaving 15 bases between them. The CDR3 sequence: CAWRGLVGGYNEQFF. CDR3 sequence (DNA): TGTGCCTGGAGAGGTTTGGTGGGAGGCTACAATGAGCAGTTCTTC. The full variable domain, with the rest looked up from reference TRBV30 and TRBJ2-1, is SQTIHQWPATLVQPVGSPLSLECTVEGTSNPNLYWYRQAAGRGLQLLFYSVGIGQISSEVPQNLSASRPQDRQFILSSKKLLLSDSGFYLCAWRGLVGGYNEQFFGPGTRLTVL.

As concerns this clonotype: This sequence may be a read error, since a much larger clone differs from it by one base. The CDR3 coding sequence is TGTGCCAGCCTAAAGGGGAAGGGGACGATGCTTGATAGCAATCAGCCCCAGCATTTT. It yields the protein CASLKGKGTMLDSNQPQHF. The V and J genes are TRBV28 and TRBJ1-5; D is possibly TRBD1 (5 bases). Germline values: CDR1 MDHEN, CDR2 SYDVKM. V was pared by 8 bases and J by 0 bases, with 26 bases between. The CDR3 has 19 residues. Using reference TRBV28 and TRBJ1-5 for the parts outside the CDR3, the full variable domain is DVKVTQSSRYLVKRTGEKVFLECVQDMDHENMFWYRQDPGLGLRLIYFSYDVKMKEKGDIPEGYSVSREKKERFSLILESASTNQTSMYLCASLKGKGTMLDSNQPQHFGDGTRLSIL.

In its sample, this clonotype was seen many times. This chain links TRBV5-1 with TRBJ2-3; 11 bases match TRBD2. Per germline, CDR1 SGHRS and CDR2 YFSETQ. Trimming at V came to 4 bases and at J to 3 bases, leaving 13 bases not matched to a gene. The CDR3 loop spans 18 amino acids. In nucleotides, the CDR3 is TGCGCCAGCAGCGGGCCGGGTCCTAGCGGGGGGAGGACAGATACGCAGTATTTT. It encodes CASSGPGPSGGRTDTQYF.

This clonotype has just a few counts. CDR3 coding DNA: TGTGCCAGCACCCAGTGGGGAACTAGCGGGAGTTACAATGAGCAGTTCTTC. It is translated as CASTQWGTSGSYNEQFF. This chain joins TRBV6-2 or TRBV6-3 and TRBJ2-1; 11 bases agree with TRBD2. The V gene end was trimmed by 7 bases and the J gene end by 4 bases; junction bases not matched to a gene: 12. Germline assignment: CDR1 MNHEY and CDR2 SVGEGT. There are 17 residues in the CDR3.

The chain uses TRBV28 and TRBJ2-3; TRBD2 matches at 11 bases. The trim removed 4 bases at V and 2 bases at J, leaving 14 bases unmatched. This CDR3 is 19 amino acids long. CDR1 MDHEN and CDR2 SYDVKM come from the germline V gene. CDR3 DNA: TGTGCCAGCAGTTCGTTAGCGGGAGGGCCCGCAACAAACACAGATACGCAGTATTTT. Encoded protein: CASSSLAGGPATNTDTQYF.

The chain links TRBV4-1 to TRBJ1-6, with TRBD1 matching over 9 bases. Unmatched junction bases numbered 6, after V lost 3 bases and J lost 9 bases. The CDR3 length is 15 residues. The germline CDR1 and CDR2 sequences are MGHRA and YSYEKL. The DNA of the CDR3 is TGCGCCAGCAGCCAGCCGGGACAGGGTGGTTCACCCCTCCACTTT. Its translation: CASSQPGQGGSPLHF.

As concerns this clonotype: This may be a read error: a much more frequent sequence differs by one nucleotide. The chain carries TRBV28 and TRBJ1-1; the D gene is possibly TRBD1 (6 bases). Germline loops: CDR1 MDHEN, CDR2 SYDVKM. This CDR3 has 14 residues. Trimming removed 5 bases from V and 4 bases from J, with 14 bases in between. The CDR3 DNA reads TGTGCCAGCAGTCCCTCGGGGGCCGGCACTGAAGCTTTCTTT. Translating gives CASSPSGAGTEAFF.

This clonotype was recorded a few times. The genes are TRBV3-1 and TRBJ1-3, with D unclear. This CDR3 comprises 18 residues. The germline CDR1 and CDR2 sequences are LGHDT and YNNKEL (reference sequence). V lost 1 base and J lost 0, with 16 bases in between. CDR3 amino acids: CASSQAMGEPISGNTIYF. The DNA of the CDR3 is TGTGCCAGCAGCCAAGCGATGGGCGAGCCAATCTCTGGAAACACCATATATTTT.

CDR3 protein: CASSPIYMTSGANVLTF. The CDR3 bases are TGTGCCAGCAGCCCAATATACATGACCTCTGGGGCCAACGTCCTGACTTTC. The V call is TRBV5-8, the J call TRBJ2-6, with unresolved D. Germline V gene sequence: CDR1 SGHTS, CDR2 YDEGEE. V lost 4 bases to trimming and J lost 0 bases, with 14 bases between them. The CDR3 totals 17 residues.

In this sample, this clonotype turned up many times. V gene TRBV5-6 combines with J gene TRBJ2-7; no reliable D call. V was pared by 1 base and J by 0 bases, with 5 bases between. CDR3 size: 13 residues. Germline V gene data show CDR1 as SGHDT and CDR2 as YYEEEE. Here the CDR3 reads CASSLRYSYEQYF. The CDR3, as DNA: TGTGCCAGCAGCTTGCGGTACTCCTACGAGCAGTACTTC.

This clonotype occurred many times. V usage is TRBV19 and J usage is TRBJ2-4, with D tentatively TRBD1 (6 bases). Trimming removed 3 bases at V and 1 base at J, with 13 bases between. The CDR3 contains 16 residues. The germline V gene encodes CDR1 LNHDA and CDR2 SQIVND (reference sequence). This CDR3 reads CASSIVGAPAKNIQYF. The DNA of the CDR3 is TGTGCCAGTAGTATTGTGGGGGCCCCTGCCAAAAACATTCAGTACTTC.

The table lists this clonotype with a count of one. This may come from a read error, since a much larger clone is one base off. The genes are TRBV2 and TRBJ1-1; tentative D call: TRBD1 (5 bases). Germline V gene lookup returns CDR1 SNHLY and CDR2 FYNNEI. The CDR3 has 12 residues. V lost 8 bases to trimming and J lost 3 bases, with 10 bases between them. CDR3 region: CASGGEYTEAFF. CDR3 nucleotide sequence: TGTGCCAGCGGGGGGGAGTACACTGAAGCTTTCTTT.

Notes on this clonotype: Given a much more abundant clone one base away, this may be a read error. This chain uses TRBV7-6 with TRBJ2-3; 10 bases align to TRBD2. CDR1 and CDR2 (germline): SGHVS, FNYEAQ. The CDR3 contains 15 residues. This CDR3 is CASSHSGGYTDTLYF. In DNA form, the CDR3 reads TGTGCCAGCAGCCATAGCGGGGGGTACACAGATACGCTGTATTTT.

This clonotype has at least ten counts. This rearrangement joins TRBV7-9 to TRBJ2-5, with D perhaps given as TRBD1 or TRBD2 (5 bases each). Trimming took off 5 bases at V and 5 bases at J, with 18 bases between the two ends. The CDR3 is 15 amino acids. Germline V lookup: CDR1 SEHNR, CDR2 FQNEAQ (reference sequence). Here the CDR3 reads CASSGDRDRLETQYF. CDR3 bases: TGTGCCAGCAGCGGGGACCGGGACCGCTTGGAGACCCAGTACTTC.

Of note for this clonotype: One base away lies a much larger clone, so this may be a sequencing read error. This rearrangement joins TRBV28 to TRBJ1-6; 7 nucleotides agree with TRBD1. This CDR3 has 15 amino acids. Germline values: CDR1 MDHEN, CDR2 SYDVKM. This chain's CDR3 is CASSFLGQTNPPLHF. The CDR3 nucleotides are TGTGCCAGCAGTTTCTTGGGACAGACTAATCCACCCCTCCACTTT.

The rearrangement joins TRBV20-1 to TRBJ2-3; D perhaps matches TRBD2 (6 bases). The CDR3 has 13 residues. The V and J ends lost 4 bases and 8 bases respectively, with 16 bases between them. Germline V gives CDR1 DFQATT, CDR2 SNEGSKA (reference sequence). The CDR3 coding sequence is TGCAGTGCTACCGCGGAGGGGATAGGTACGCAGTATTTT. Encoded protein: CSATAEGIGTQYF.

This sequence joins TRBV6-2 or TRBV6-3 and TRBJ2-7, with D possibly TRBD1 on 6 matching bases. The germline V gene encodes CDR1 MNHEY and CDR2 SVGEGT. V gave up 6 bases and J gave up 0 bases, with 15 bases separating them. This CDR3 is 15 amino acids long. DNA for the CDR3: TGTGCCAGCAGCTCCGAGGGGGTAACCTCCTACGAGCAGTACTTC. Translation: CASSSEGVTSYEQYF.

The chain joins TRBV13 to TRBJ1-1, with 7 bases identical to TRBD1. This CDR3 has 14 amino acids. Germline V gene lookup returns CDR1 PRHDT and CDR2 FYEKMQ (reference sequence). After removal of 6 bases from V and 1 base from J, the junction contained 5 bases not matched to a gene. The CDR3 region is CASSSTGRNTEAFF. CDR3 in DNA: TGTGCCAGCAGTTCGACAGGGCGGAACACTGAAGCTTTCTTT.

This chain links TRBV5-1 with TRBJ2-7, with D unclear. CDR1 and CDR2 from the germline V gene are SGHRS and YFSETQ. Trimming left V 4 bases short and J 3 bases short, with 11 bases between. CDR3 length: 13 residues. The chain's CDR3 is CASSLHTGYEQYF. The CDR3, as DNA: TGCGCCAGCAGCCTTCACACGGGCTACGAGCAGTACTTC.

The chain uses TRBV4-1 and TRBJ2-7; D uncertain. V was trimmed by 0 bases and J by 8 bases, leaving 5 bases between them. CDR1 MGHRA and CDR2 YSYEKL come from the germline V gene. The CDR3 runs 11 residues. CDR3 sequence reads: CASSQDGQQYF. CDR3 sequence (DNA): TGCGCCAGCAGCCAAGATGGGCAGCAGTACTTC.